The 12 T cell receptor beta chains reported below all come from one sample, sequenced in a study of blood T cells in healthy people across ages. A second PCR of 7 to 11 cycles used a sample-barcoded 5' primer and a J-beta primer mix. One entry per CDR3 protein, called by TCRdb with MiXCR from the 5' RACE reads. The sample records approximately 900,000 distinct CDR3 sequences, roughly 48% being singletons. The sequencing input was blood. These receptors came from a man under 40 in good health.

This clonotype occurred a few times. This sequence joins TRBV6-6 and TRBJ2-7; the D is unclear. Between the trimmed V and J ends, which lost 6 bases and 3 bases, there was a span of 15 bases. This CDR3 contains 14 residues. Germline-derived CDR1 and CDR2 are MNHNY and SVGAGI (reference sequence). DNA for the CDR3: TGTGCCAGCAGCGTAGAGTATCCTTTCTACGAGCAGTACTTC. It encodes CASSVEYPFYEQYF.

The rearrangement links TRBV7-2 to TRBJ2-5, with TRBD2 identical over 7 bases. With 6 bases clipped from V and 1 base from J, the junction kept 2 bases outside the gene matches. The CDR3 has 13 residues. Germline V CDR1 and CDR2: SGHTA, FQGNSA. CDR3 bases: TGTGCCAGCAGTCGGACTAGCCAAGAGACCCAGTACTTC. Encoded protein: CASSRTSQETQYF.

This clonotype has a count of ten or more. The rearrangement uses TRBV20-1 and TRBJ2-7; a weak D match, TRBD2 (6 bases). Trimming left V 0 bases short and J 0 bases short, with 18 bases between. Germline V gives CDR1 DFQATT, CDR2 SNEGSKA (reference sequence). The CDR3 consists of 17 residues. CDR3 sequence: CSARDPSSGGSSYEQYF. DNA of the CDR3: TGCAGTGCTAGAGATCCATCCAGTGGGGGGTCCTCCTACGAGCAGTACTTC.

This clonotype has a handful of counts. The V gene is TRBV20-1, the J gene TRBJ2-7; no clear D. Deletions cut 1 base from V and 5 bases from J, with 9 bases between. The CDR3 is 12 amino acids. Per the germline V gene, CDR1 is DFQATT and CDR2 is SNEGSKA (reference sequence). The CDR3 DNA is TGCAGTGCTAGAGCTATTGGTGACGAGCAGTACTTC. This codes for CSARAIGDEQYF.

In this sample, this clonotype turned up many times. The chain employs TRBV12-3 or TRBV12-4 and TRBJ2-7; D gene ambiguous. The CDR3 is 13 residues long. Trimming took 4 bases from V and 2 from J, leaving 9 bases between them. CDR3 DNA sequence: TGTGCCAGCAGTTCCCACATAACCTACGAGCAGTACTTC. Amino acid sequence: CASSSHITYEQYF.

This rearrangement joins TRBV28 to TRBJ1-4, with a possible D match to TRBD1 (6 bases). Germline V lookup: CDR1 MDHEN, CDR2 SYDVKM. With 8 bases removed from V and 5 bases from J, the gap between germline ends came to 12 bases. This CDR3 region has 13 residues. Here the CDR3 reads CASGTGLNEKLFF. The CDR3 coding sequence is TGTGCCAGCGGAACAGGGTTAAATGAAAAACTGTTTTTT.

The chain joins TRBV3-1 to TRBJ2-5; D might be TRBD2 (6 bases). This CDR3 is built from 15 residues. Trimming shortened V by 2 bases and J by 11 bases, and 21 bases separated the two germline ends. Germline V gene data show CDR1 as LGHDT and CDR2 as YNNKEL (reference sequence). CDR3 residues: CASSQPQLAMNEQYF. The DNA of the CDR3 is TGTGCCAGCAGCCAACCCCAACTAGCTATGAATGAGCAGTACTTC.

This clonotype turned up a few times. The gene calls are TRBV9 and TRBJ2-1, with 7 bases fitting TRBD1. Germline trimming cut 0 bases from V and 5 bases from J; bases unmatched to any gene: 2. Germline V gene lookup returns CDR1 SGDLS and CDR2 YYNGEE. This CDR3 is built from 14 residues. The CDR3 protein is CASSVEGAHNEQFF. The DNA for the CDR3 is TGTGCCAGCAGCGTAGAGGGGGCACACAATGAGCAGTTCTTC.

This chain joins TRBV29-1 and TRBJ2-7; 7 bases line up with TRBD1. Germline V CDR1 and CDR2: SQVTM, ANQGSEA. CDR3 size: 12 residues. The J segment lost 9 bases and the V segment lost 4 bases, leaving 9 bases of the junction unmatched. CDR3 coding DNA: TGCAGCGTTGGACAGGGCAGCAACGTGCAGTACTTC. Its translation is CSVGQGSNVQYF.

In this sample, this clonotype turned up many times. The chain combines TRBV4-1 with TRBJ2-5; D call uncertain. V shed 3 bases and J shed 4 bases, with 9 bases lying between them. The CDR3 has 13 amino acids. CDR1 is MGHRA, CDR2 YSYEKL, per germline. CDR3 in amino acids: CASSQWQTETQYF. The CDR3 DNA sequence: TGCGCCAGCAGCCAGTGGCAGACAGAGACCCAGTACTTC.

This clonotype has a handful of counts. The chain has TRBV3-1 and TRBJ1-5, with a tentative D call TRBD1 (5 bases). From germline, CDR1 is LGHDT and CDR2 YNNKEL (reference sequence). With 8 bases removed from V and 6 bases from J, the gap between germline ends came to 14 bases. The CDR3 extends over 13 amino acids. CDR3 nucleotides: TGTGCCAGCGGACCACGGGGGTCTCAGCCCCAGCATTTT. Translating it yields CASGPRGSQPQHF.

This chain joins TRBV25-1 and TRBJ2-5; D not resolved. From germline, CDR1 is MGHDK and CDR2 SYGVNS. This CDR3 contains 16 residues. Deletions cut 1 base from V and 1 base from J, with 13 bases between. As DNA, the CDR3 is TGTGCCAGCAGTGAATTAATTGAGGAAATCCAAGAGACCCAGTACTTC. As protein: CASSELIEEIQETQYF.